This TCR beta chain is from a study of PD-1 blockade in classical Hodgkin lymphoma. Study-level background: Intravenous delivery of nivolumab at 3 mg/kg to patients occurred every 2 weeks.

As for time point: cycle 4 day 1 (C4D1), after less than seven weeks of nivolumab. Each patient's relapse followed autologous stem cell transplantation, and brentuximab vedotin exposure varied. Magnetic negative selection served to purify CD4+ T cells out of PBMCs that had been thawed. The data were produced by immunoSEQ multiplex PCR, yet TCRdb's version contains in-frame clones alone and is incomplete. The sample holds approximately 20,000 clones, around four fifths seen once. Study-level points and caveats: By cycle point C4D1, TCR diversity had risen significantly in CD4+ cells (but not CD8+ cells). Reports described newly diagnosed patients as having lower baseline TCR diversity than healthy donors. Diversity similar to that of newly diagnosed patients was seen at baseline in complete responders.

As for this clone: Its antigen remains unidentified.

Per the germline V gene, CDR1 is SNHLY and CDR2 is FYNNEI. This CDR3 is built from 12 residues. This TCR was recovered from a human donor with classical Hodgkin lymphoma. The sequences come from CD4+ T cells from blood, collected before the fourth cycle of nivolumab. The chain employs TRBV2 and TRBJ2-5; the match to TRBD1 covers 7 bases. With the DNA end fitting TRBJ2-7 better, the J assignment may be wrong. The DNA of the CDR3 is TGTGCCAGCAGTGAAACAGGGGTCGAGCAGTACTTC. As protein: CASSETGVEQYF.